Sequencing of this TCR beta chain was carried out in a study of graft-versus-host responses after intestinal transplantation. General study findings and limits: The presence of high graft-versus-host to host-versus-graft clonal ratios in allografts characterized patients with graft-donor T cell macrochimerism.

This CDR3 spans 12 amino acids. Between the trimmed V and J ends, which lost 3 bases and 2 bases, there was a span of 6 bases. Germline V lookup: CDR1 SGHNT, CDR2 YYREEE (reference sequence). Produced via immunoSEQ multiplex PCR; TCRdb's table is partial and in-frame only. The table shows 95,000 to 150,000 clones, with approximately 95% occurring only once. Concerning this clone: Its target is unknown.

Sequencing was performed on unstimulated CD8+ T cells sorted from spleen or lymph node cells, taken before intestinal transplant. J is TRBJ2-7 and V is TRBV5-4; possibly TRBD1 for D (5 bases). The receptor comes from a human donor who received an intestinal transplant. The CDR3 coding sequence is TGTGCCAGCAGCTGGGGCACCTACGAGCAGTACTTC. This gives the protein CASSWGTYEQYF.